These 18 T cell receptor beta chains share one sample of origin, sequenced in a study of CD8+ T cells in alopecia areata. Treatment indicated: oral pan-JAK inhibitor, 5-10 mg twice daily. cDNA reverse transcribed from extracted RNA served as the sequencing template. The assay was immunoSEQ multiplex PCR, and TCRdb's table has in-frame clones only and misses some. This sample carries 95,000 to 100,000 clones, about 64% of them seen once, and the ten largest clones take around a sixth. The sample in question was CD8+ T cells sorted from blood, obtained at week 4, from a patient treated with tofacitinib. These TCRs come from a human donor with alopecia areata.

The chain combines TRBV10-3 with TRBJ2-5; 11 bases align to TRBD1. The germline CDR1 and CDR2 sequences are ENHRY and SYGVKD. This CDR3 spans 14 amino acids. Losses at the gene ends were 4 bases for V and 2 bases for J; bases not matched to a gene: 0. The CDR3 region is CAISGDRGQETQYF. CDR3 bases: TGTGCCATCAGTGGGGACAGGGGGCAAGAGACCCAGTACTTC.

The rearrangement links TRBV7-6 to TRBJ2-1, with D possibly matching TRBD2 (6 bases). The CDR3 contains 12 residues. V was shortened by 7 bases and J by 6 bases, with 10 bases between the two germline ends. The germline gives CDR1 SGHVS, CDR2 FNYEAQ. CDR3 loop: CASTLGGNEQFF. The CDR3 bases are TGTGCCAGCACTCTCGGGGGCAATGAGCAGTTCTTC. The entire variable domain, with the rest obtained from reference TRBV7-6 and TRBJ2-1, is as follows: GAGVSQSPRYKVTKRGQDVALRCDPISGHVSLYWYRQALGQGPEFLTYFNYEAQQDKSGLPNDRFSAERPEGSISTLTIQRTEQRDSAMYRCASTLGGNEQFFGPGTRLTVL.

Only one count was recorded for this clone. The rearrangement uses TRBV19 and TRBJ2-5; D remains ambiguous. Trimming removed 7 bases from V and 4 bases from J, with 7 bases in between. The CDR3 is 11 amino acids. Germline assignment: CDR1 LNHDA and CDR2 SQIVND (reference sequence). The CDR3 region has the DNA TGTGCCAGTACCATGGGAGAGACCCAGTACTTC. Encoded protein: CASTMGETQYF. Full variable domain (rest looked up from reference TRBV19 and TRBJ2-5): DGGITQSPKYLFRKEGQNVTLSCEQNLNHDAMYWYRQDPGQGLRLIYYSQIVNDFQKGDIAEGYSVSREKKESFPLTVTSAQKNPTAFYLCASTMGETQYFGPGTRLLVL.

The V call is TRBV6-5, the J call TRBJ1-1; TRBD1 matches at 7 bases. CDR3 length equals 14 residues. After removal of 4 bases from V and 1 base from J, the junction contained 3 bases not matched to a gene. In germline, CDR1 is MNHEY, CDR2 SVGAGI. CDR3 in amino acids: CASSLQGTNTEAFF. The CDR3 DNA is TGTGCCAGCAGTTTACAGGGGACGAACACTGAAGCTTTCTTT.

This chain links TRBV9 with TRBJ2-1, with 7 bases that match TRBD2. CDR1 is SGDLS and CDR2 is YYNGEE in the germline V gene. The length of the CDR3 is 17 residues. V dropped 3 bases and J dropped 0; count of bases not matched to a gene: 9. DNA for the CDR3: TGTGCCAGCAGCGCAATGAGCGGGGTGAGCTCCTACAATGAGCAGTTCTTC. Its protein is CASSAMSGVSSYNEQFF.

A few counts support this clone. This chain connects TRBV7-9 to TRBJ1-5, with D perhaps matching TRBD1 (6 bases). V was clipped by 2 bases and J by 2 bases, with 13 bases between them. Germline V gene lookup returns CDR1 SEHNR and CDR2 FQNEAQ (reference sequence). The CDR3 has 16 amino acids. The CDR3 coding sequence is TGTGCCAGCAGCTTATTTGAGGGGGATCGCAATCAGCCCCAGCATTTT. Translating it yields CASSLFEGDRNQPQHF.

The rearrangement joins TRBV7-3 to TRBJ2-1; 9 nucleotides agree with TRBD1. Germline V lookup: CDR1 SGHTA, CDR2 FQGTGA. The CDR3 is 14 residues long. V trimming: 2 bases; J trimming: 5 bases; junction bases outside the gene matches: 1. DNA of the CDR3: TGTGCCAGCAGCTTAGGGACAGGGAACAATGAGCAGTTCTTC. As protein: CASSLGTGNNEQFF. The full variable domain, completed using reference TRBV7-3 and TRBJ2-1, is GAGVSQTPSNKVTEKGKYVELRCDPISGHTALYWYRQSLGQGPEFLIYFQGTGAADDSGLPNDRFFAVRPEGSVSTLKIQRTERGDSAVYLCASSLGTGNNEQFFGPGTRLTVL.

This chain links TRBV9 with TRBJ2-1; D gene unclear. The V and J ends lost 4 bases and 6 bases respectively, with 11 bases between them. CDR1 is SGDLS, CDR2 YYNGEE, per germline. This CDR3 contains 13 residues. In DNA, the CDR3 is TGTGCCAGCAGCCCCGGGTTCAGCAATGAGCAGTTCTTC. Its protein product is CASSPGFSNEQFF.

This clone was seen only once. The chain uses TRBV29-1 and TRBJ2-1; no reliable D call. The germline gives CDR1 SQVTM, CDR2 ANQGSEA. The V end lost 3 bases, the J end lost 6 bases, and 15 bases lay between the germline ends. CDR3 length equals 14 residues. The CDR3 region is CSVEGIGSSNEQFF. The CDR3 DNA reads TGCAGCGTTGAGGGGATAGGTTCTTCCAATGAGCAGTTCTTC.

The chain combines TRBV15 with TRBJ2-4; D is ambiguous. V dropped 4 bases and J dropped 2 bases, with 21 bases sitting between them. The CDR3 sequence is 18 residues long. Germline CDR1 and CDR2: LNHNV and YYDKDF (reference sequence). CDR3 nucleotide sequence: TGTGCCACCAGCATCCCAGGAACCAGATCAACTTCCAAAAACATTCAGTACTTC. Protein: CATSIPGTRSTSKNIQYF.

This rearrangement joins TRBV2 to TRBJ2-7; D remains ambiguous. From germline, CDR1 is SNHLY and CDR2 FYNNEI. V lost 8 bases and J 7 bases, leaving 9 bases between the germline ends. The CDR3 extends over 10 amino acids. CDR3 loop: CASGEREQYF. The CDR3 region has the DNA TGTGCCAGCGGGGAACGAGAGCAGTACTTC.

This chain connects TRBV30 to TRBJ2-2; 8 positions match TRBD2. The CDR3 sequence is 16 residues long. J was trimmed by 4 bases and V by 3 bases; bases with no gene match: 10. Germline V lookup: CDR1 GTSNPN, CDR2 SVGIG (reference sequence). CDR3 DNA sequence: TGTGCCTGGAGCCCCGGGGCTAGCGGGTTCACCGGGGAGCTGTTTTTT. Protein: CAWSPGASGFTGELFF.

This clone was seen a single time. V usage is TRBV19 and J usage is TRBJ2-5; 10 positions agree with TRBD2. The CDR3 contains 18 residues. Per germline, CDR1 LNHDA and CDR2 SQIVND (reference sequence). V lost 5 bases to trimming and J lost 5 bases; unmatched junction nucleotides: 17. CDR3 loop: CASSLVGASGGAGETQYF. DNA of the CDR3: TGTGCCAGTAGTCTGGTCGGGGCTAGCGGGGGAGCGGGGGAGACCCAGTACTTC.

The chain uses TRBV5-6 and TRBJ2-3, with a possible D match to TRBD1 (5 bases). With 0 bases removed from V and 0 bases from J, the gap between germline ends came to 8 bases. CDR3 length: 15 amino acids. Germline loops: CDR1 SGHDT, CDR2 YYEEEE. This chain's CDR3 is CASSLGTTSTDTQYF. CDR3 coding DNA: TGTGCCAGCAGCTTGGGGACAACTAGCACAGATACGCAGTATTTT.

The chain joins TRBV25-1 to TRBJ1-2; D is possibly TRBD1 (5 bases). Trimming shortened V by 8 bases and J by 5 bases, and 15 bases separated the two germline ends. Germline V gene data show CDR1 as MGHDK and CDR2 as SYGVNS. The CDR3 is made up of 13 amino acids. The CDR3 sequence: CASGGERGYGYTF. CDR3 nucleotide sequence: TGTGCCAGCGGAGGAGAGAGGGGTTATGGCTACACCTTC.

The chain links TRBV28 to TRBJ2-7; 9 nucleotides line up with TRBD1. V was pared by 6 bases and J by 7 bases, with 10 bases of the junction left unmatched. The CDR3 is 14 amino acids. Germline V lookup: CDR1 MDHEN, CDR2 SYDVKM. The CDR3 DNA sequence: TGTGCCAGCAGCCACGAGGGGACAGGGTATGAGCAGTACTTC. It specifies CASSHEGTGYEQYF. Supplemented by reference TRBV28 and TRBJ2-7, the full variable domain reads DVKVTQSSRYLVKRTGEKVFLECVQDMDHENMFWYRQDPGLGLRLIYFSYDVKMKEKGDIPEGYSVSREKKERFSLILESASTNQTSMYLCASSHEGTGYEQYFGPGTRLTVT.

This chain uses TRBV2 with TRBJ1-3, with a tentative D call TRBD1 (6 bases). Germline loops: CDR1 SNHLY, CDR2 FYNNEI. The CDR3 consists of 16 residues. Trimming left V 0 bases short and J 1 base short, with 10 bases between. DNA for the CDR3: TGTGCCAGCAGTGAAGCGATACAGGGATCTGGAAACACCATATATTTT. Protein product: CASSEAIQGSGNTIYF.

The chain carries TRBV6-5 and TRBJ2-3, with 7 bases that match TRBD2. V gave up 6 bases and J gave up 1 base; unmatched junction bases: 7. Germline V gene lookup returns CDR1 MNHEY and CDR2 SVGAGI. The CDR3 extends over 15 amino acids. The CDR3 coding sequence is TGTGCCAGCAGGGAGGCTAGCGGAGGCACAGATACGCAGTATTTT. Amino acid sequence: CASREASGGTDTQYF.